This T cell receptor (beta chain) was recorded in a study of blood T cells in healthy people across ages. Findings of the study overall: More naive CD4+ cells and higher diversity were found in long-lived than in aged donors. Roughly linear declines in TCR beta diversity per million T cells occurred with age.

Sample-barcoded 5' priming and a J-beta primer mix drove a second PCR of about 7 to 12 cycles. MiXCR was run by TCRdb on the 5' RACE reads, yielding one entry per CDR3 protein. The sample lists about 780,000 distinct CDR3 sequences; more than 35% were seen once. Germline assignment: CDR1 SQVTM and CDR2 ANQGSEA. The junction had 6 bases not matched to a gene; V was cut back by 4 bases and J by 5 bases. The length of the CDR3 is 14 residues. Notes on this clonotype: Its antigen is undetermined.

Sequenced sample: blood. The sequence came from a man at least 80 years old in good health. The chain has TRBV29-1 and TRBJ2-1; 9 nucleotides line up with TRBD1. The chain's CDR3 is CSVVRQGVDNEQFF. CDR3 sequence (DNA): TGCAGCGTTGTCCGACAGGGGGTTGACAATGAGCAGTTCTTC.